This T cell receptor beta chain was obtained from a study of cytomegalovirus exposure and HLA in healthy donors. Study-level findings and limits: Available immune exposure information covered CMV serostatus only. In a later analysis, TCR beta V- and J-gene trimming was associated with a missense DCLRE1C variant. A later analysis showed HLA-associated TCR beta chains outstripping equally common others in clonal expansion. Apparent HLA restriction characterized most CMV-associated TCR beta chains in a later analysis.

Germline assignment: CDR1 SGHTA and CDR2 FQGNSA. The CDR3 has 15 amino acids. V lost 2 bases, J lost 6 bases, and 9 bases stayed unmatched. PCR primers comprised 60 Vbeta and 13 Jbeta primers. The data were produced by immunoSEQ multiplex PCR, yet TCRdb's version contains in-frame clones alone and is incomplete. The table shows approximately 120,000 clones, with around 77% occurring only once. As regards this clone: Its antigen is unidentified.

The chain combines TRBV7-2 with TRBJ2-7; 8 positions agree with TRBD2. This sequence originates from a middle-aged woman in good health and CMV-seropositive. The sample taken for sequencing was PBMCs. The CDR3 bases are TGTGCCAGCAGCTTAATGGGTAGCGGGACGACCGAGCAGTACTTC. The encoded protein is CASSLMGSGTTEQYF.